The 21 T cell receptor beta chains below come from one sample, sequenced in a study of T cells in pancreatic ductal adenocarcinoma. Sequencing used immunoSEQ multiplex PCR; TCRdb keeps in-frame clones, though not all of them. The data show roughly 5,400 clones, 70% to 90% seen once. Selected pancreatic ductal adenocarcinoma patients had undergone surgery without neoadjuvant therapy. The sample taken for sequencing was pancreatic tumor tissue. All receptors derive from a human donor with pancreatic ductal adenocarcinoma.

This chain joins TRBV7-2 and TRBJ2-7; TRBD1 matches at 9 bases. The junction had 11 bases not matched to a gene; V was cut back by 5 bases and J by 3 bases. Germline values: CDR1 SGHTA, CDR2 FQGNSA. This CDR3 spans 16 amino acids. CDR3 nucleotide sequence: TGTGCCAGCAGCACATTCCGGGGACAGGGTCTCTACGAGCAGTACTTC. It codes for CASSTFRGQGLYEQYF.

V and J are TRBV6-1 and TRBJ1-1, with no clear D. Germline V gene data show CDR1 as MNHNS and CDR2 as SASEGT. The CDR3 contains 13 residues. Trimming took off 2 bases at V and 5 bases at J, with 9 bases between the two ends. CDR3 protein: CASSERVGTEAFF. In DNA, the CDR3 is TGTGCCAGCAGTGAAAGGGTGGGGACTGAAGCTTTCTTT.

The chain couples TRBV7-9 to TRBJ2-3; perhaps TRBD2 as D (6 bases). Germline-derived CDR1 and CDR2 are SEHNR and FQNEAQ (reference sequence). This CDR3 contains 14 residues. V lost 4 bases, J lost 5 bases, and 13 bases lay in between. CDR3 residues: CASSSGDFGDTQYF. The CDR3 DNA follows: TGTGCCAGCAGCTCGGGGGACTTCGGAGATACGCAGTATTTT.

The chain joins TRBV5-1 to TRBJ2-7; 9 bases fit TRBD2. This CDR3 contains 16 residues. Germline CDR1 SGHRS, CDR2 YFSETQ. Trimming removed 0 bases from V and 3 bases from J; junction bases left unmatched: 7. CDR3 sequence (DNA): TGCGCCAGCAGCTTGGGGTCGGCAGCGGGAGGCTACGAGCAGTACTTC. Translation gives CASSLGSAAGGYEQYF. Full variable domain (outside the CDR3, taken from reference TRBV5-1 and TRBJ2-7): KAGVTQTPRYLIKTRGQQVTLSCSPISGHRSVSWYQQTPGQGLQFLFEYFSETQRNKGNFPGRFSGRQFSNSRSEMNVSTLELGDSALYLCASSLGSAAGGYEQYFGPGTRLTVT.

The chain joins TRBV6-6 to TRBJ1-4; 7 bases are a match to TRBD1. V shed 6 bases, J shed 8 bases, and the junction held 6 bases outside the gene matches. Germline assignment: CDR1 MNHNY and CDR2 SVGAGI (reference sequence). There are 13 residues in the CDR3. CDR3 DNA: TGTGCCAGCAGCTTACAGGGGACCGAAAAACTGTTTTTT. This translates into CASSLQGTEKLFF.

The J gene is TRBJ2-3, the V gene TRBV7-2; 7 bases map to TRBD2. CDR1 SGHTA and CDR2 FQGNSA come from the germline V gene. CDR3 size: 15 residues. J lost 6 bases, V lost 5 bases, and 11 bases had no gene match. In DNA form, the CDR3 reads TGTGCCAGCAGCGAACGACTAGCTGGGGCGGATACGCAGTATTTT. Protein product: CASSERLAGADTQYF.

This clone came up once. The V and J genes are TRBV5-1 and TRBJ2-5; 11 nucleotides agree with TRBD2. CDR3 length: 16 amino acids. The germline V gene has CDR1 SGHRS and CDR2 YFSETQ. V gave up 4 bases and J gave up 1 base; unmatched junction bases: 6. This CDR3 reads CASSPPSGGFQETQYF. The CDR3 coding sequence is TGCGCCAGCAGCCCCCCTAGCGGGGGGTTCCAAGAGACCCAGTACTTC.

The chain recombines TRBV5-1 with TRBJ2-3; TRBD2 might be the D (6 bases). CDR1 and CDR2 (germline): SGHRS, YFSETQ. Trimming removed 4 bases from V and 4 bases from J, with 16 bases in between. The CDR3 is 15 amino acids. CDR3 sequence reads: CASSPQAGNSDTQYF. For the CDR3, the DNA is TGCGCCAGCAGCCCCCAAGCGGGCAATTCAGATACGCAGTATTTT.

The chain couples TRBV19 to TRBJ1-2, with D hard to call. Deletions cut 5 bases from V and 5 bases from J, with 18 bases between. The CDR3 has 15 residues. In germline, CDR1 is LNHDA, CDR2 SQIVND (reference sequence). The CDR3 spells CASSSVLKVGYGYTF. In DNA form, the CDR3 reads TGTGCCAGTAGTTCCGTCCTCAAAGTGGGGTATGGCTACACCTTC.

The V call is TRBV7-9, the J call TRBJ2-1; TRBD2 matches at 7 bases. Unmatched junction bases numbered 11, after V lost 4 bases and J lost 8 bases. CDR3 length: 15 amino acids. Germline V CDR1 and CDR2: SEHNR, FQNEAQ (reference sequence). DNA for the CDR3: TGTGCCAGCAGCTCCCCGGGAGGTCCGTTGGATGAGCAGTTCTTC. This encodes CASSSPGGPLDEQFF. The complete variable domain, with remaining parts taken from reference TRBV7-9 and TRBJ2-1, reads DTGVSQNPRHKITKRGQNVTFRCDPISEHNRLYWYRQTLGQGPEFLTYFQNEAQLEKSRLLSDRFSAERPKGSFSTLEIQRTEQGDSAMYLCASSSPGGPLDEQFFGPGTRLTVL.

This clone was observed a single time. This rearrangement joins TRBV6-6 to TRBJ1-2; unclear D gene. Trimming shortened V by 5 bases and J by 5 bases, and 15 bases separated the two germline ends. Germline-derived CDR1 and CDR2 are MNHNY and SVGAGI (reference sequence). CDR3 length: 14 amino acids. The CDR3 nucleotides are TGTGCCAGCAGTGGGGAGACAAGCGGGTATGGCTACACCTTC. Amino acids: CASSGETSGYGYTF.

This clone was recorded only once. This chain joins TRBV6-1 and TRBJ2-7; tentatively, D is TRBD1 (6 bases). The germline V gene has CDR1 MNHNS and CDR2 SASEGT. Trimming pared 8 bases from V and 3 bases from J, leaving 8 bases between. The CDR3 runs 11 residues. For the CDR3, the DNA is TGTGCCAGCCAGGACAGCTACGAGCAGTACTTC. It yields the protein CASQDSYEQYF.

The gene calls are TRBV19 and TRBJ1-1; no firm D call. The length of the CDR3 is 15 residues. Trimming cost V 4 bases and J 1 base, with 13 bases left between them. Germline CDR1 reads LNHDA; CDR2 reads SQIVND (reference sequence). The CDR3 coding sequence is TGTGCCAGTAGTAGCTGGCGGAGGTGGAACACTGAAGCTTTCTTT. Amino acid sequence: CASSSWRRWNTEAFF.

The gene calls are TRBV4-2 and TRBJ2-1; 9 nucleotides line up with TRBD2. CDR1 and CDR2 from the germline V gene are LGHNA and YNFKEQ. The CDR3 totals 16 residues. The V segment lost 0 bases and the J segment 5 bases; nucleotides outside the gene matches: 5. The CDR3 DNA reads TGTGCCAGCAGCCAAGAGCGGGAGGGCGGGGACAATGAGCAGTTCTTC. It yields the protein CASSQEREGGDNEQFF.

The rearrangement joins TRBV10-3 to TRBJ1-1; D gene unclear. The CDR3 runs 15 residues. V dropped 7 bases and J dropped 5 bases, with 20 bases sitting between them. Germline values: CDR1 ENHRY, CDR2 SYGVKD. Here the CDR3 reads CAITKEVGLETEAFF. The CDR3 DNA sequence: TGTGCCATCACCAAGGAGGTGGGGTTAGAGACTGAAGCTTTCTTT.

This clone was recorded only once. V gene TRBV5-6 combines with J gene TRBJ1-5; TRBD1 might be the D (5 bases). The CDR3 is made up of 15 amino acids. Germline CDR1 SGHDT, CDR2 YYEEEE. Trimming took 3 bases from V and 0 from J, leaving 10 bases between them. CDR3 amino acids: CASSYPQVSNQPQHF. The CDR3 DNA is TGTGCCAGCAGCTACCCACAGGTTAGCAATCAGCCCCAGCATTTT.

The chain couples TRBV4-3 to TRBJ2-3, with 9 bases matching TRBD1. The CDR3 totals 16 residues. Germline CDR1 reads LGHNA; CDR2 reads YSLEER. Losses at the gene ends were 1 base for V and 3 bases for J; bases not matched to a gene: 5. CDR3 protein: CASSQAQQGATDTQYF. In nucleotides, the CDR3 is TGCGCCAGCAGCCAAGCTCAACAGGGGGCAACAGATACGCAGTATTTT.

This rearrangement joins TRBV4-1 to TRBJ2-6; 7 positions agree with TRBD1. V lost 4 bases and J lost 1; bases outside the gene matches: 10. The CDR3 consists of 18 residues. Germline V gene data show CDR1 as MGHRA and CDR2 as YSYEKL. CDR3 sequence: CASSPTGTVPSGANVLTF. The CDR3 region has the DNA TGCGCCAGCAGCCCTACCGGGACAGTCCCTTCTGGGGCCAACGTCCTGACTTTC.

The J gene is TRBJ1-1, the V gene TRBV6-1; D is uncertain. The germline V gene has CDR1 MNHNS and CDR2 SASEGT. V lost 8 bases and J 0 bases, leaving 4 bases between the germline ends. CDR3 length: 11 residues. The CDR3 here is CASALNTEAFF. The CDR3 DNA reads as TGTGCCAGCGCCTTGAACACTGAAGCTTTCTTT.

The rearrangement uses TRBV2 and TRBJ1-4; a possible D gene is TRBD1 (5 bases). Deletions cut 1 base from V and 4 bases from J, with 13 bases between. This CDR3 contains 16 residues. Per germline, CDR1 SNHLY and CDR2 FYNNEI. The chain's CDR3 is CASSEVRGRGNEKLFF. In nucleotides, the CDR3 is TGTGCCAGCAGTGAAGTGCGGGGACGGGGTAATGAAAAACTGTTTTTT.

This clone was counted once. The chain joins TRBV18 to TRBJ2-7; 9 bases are a match to TRBD1. The V segment lost 4 bases and the J segment 4 bases; nucleotides outside the gene matches: 5. CDR3 size: 14 residues. Germline CDR1 reads KGHSH; CDR2 reads LQKENI. Here the CDR3 DNA reads TGTGCCAGCTCACAGGGACAGGGAGGGTACGAGCAGTACTTC. Translation: CASSQGQGGYEQYF.